This T cell receptor beta chain was profiled in a study of T cell clonality in common variable immunodeficiency. Donors gave roughly 5 to 8 ml heparinized peripheral whole blood. Many counts were recorded for this clone. What it binds is unknown. The DNA ends 3 residues before the CDR3 does, and the rest of the CDR3 is filled in from the germline J gene. The CDR3 has 15 residues. Between the trimmed V and J ends, which lost 5 bases and 0 bases, there was a span of 11 bases. Study-wide results and limits: TCRbeta clonality was increased in CVID versus healthy controls.

CVID and control samples used equivalent genomic DNA input. Only in-frame clones appear in the TCRdb table, and some are missing; sequencing was by immunoSEQ multiplex PCR. The sample is made up of tens of thousands of clones, none counted only once. The V gene is TRBV12-3 or TRBV12-4, the J gene TRBJ1-5; D is perhaps TRBD1 (5 bases). The specimen sequenced was peripheral blood mononuclear cells. This receptor was taken from a person between 18 and 75 years old in good health. The CDR3 here is CASSPWGFSNQPQHF. The part of the CDR3 DNA that was read is TGTGCCAGCAGTCCCTGGGGCTTTAGCAATCAGCCC.